The rows below give T cell receptor beta chains drawn from one sample of a study of shared clonotypes between healthy human individuals. Sequenced by immunoSEQ multiplex PCR; TCRdb stores in-frame clones only, minus some. Here the sample spans some 1,600,000 clones, 95% to 99% being singletons. Sequences were obtained from naive CD4+ T cells sorted from blood. The source of these receptors is a man under 40 in good health. Both conserved end residues are part of each CDR3. A D gene is named only where the DNA matches it firmly. A clone size is listed for some rows: how often the clone was seen (once, few, many), or a class if it is expanded.

>NA|TRBD2|TRBJ2-3|TRBV5-1
CASSTGLAGSTDTQYF
TGCGCCAGCAGCACGGGACTAGCTGGAAGCACAGATACGCAGTATTTT
>NA|NA|TRBJ1-1|TRBV7-7
CASSQDLDTEAFF
TGTGCTAGCAGCCAAGACCTGGACACTGAAGCTTTCTTT
>NA|NA|TRBJ2-2|TRBV30
CAWSALGTGELFF
TGTGCCTGGAGTGCACTTGGCACCGGGGAGCTGTTTTTT
>NA|NA|TRBJ2-7|TRBV5-4
CASSQGAGPEQYF
TGTGCCAGCAGCCAGGGAGCAGGGCCCGAGCAGTACTTC
>NA|TRBD2|TRBJ2-3|TRBV9
CASSVEGGPADTQYF
TGTGCCAGCAGCGTAGAGGGAGGGCCAGCAGATACGCAGTATTTT
>NA|NA|TRBJ2-3|TRBV10-3
CAISPDQNTDTQYF
TGTGCCATCAGCCCGGACCAAAATACTGATACGCAGTATTTT
>NA|NA|TRBJ2-5|TRBV4-3
CASTQGLGRRETQYF
TGCGCCAGCACCCAAGGGCTAGGCCGCCGGGAGACCCAGTACTTC
>NA|NA|TRBJ2-7|TRBV9
CASSAGPWPSYEQYF
TGTGCCAGCAGCGCGGGCCCCTGGCCGAGCTACGAGCAGTACTTC
>NA|NA|TRBJ2-7|TRBV28
CASSFPTAYEQYF
TGTGCCAGCAGTTTCCCGACTGCGTACGAGCAGTACTTC
>NA|NA|TRBJ2-2|TRBV19
CASNPESGTNTGELFF
TGTGCCAGTAACCCCGAGTCCGGGACCAACACCGGGGAGCTGTTTTTT
>NA|NA|TRBJ2-7|TRBV2
CASIRGSNRKNEQYF
TGTGCCAGCATTCGGGGGTCCAACCGAAAGAACGAGCAGTACTTC
>NA|NA|TRBJ2-7|TRBV7-2
CASSLDLGKGQYF
TGTGCCAGCAGCCTGGACCTTGGAAAGGGGCAGTACTTC
>NA|TRBD1|TRBJ1-4|TRBV5-1
CASSIGQGGSEKLFF
TGCGCCAGCAGCATTGGACAGGGCGGATCTGAAAAACTGTTTTTT
>NA|NA|TRBJ2-4|TRBV5-6
CASSLGLAKNIQYF
TGTGCCAGCAGCTTAGGCTTAGCCAAAAACATTCAGTACTTC
>NA|NA|TRBJ2-3|TRBV28
CASSLPRPRNTDTQYF
TGTGCCAGCAGTTTGCCGCGCCCCCGCAACACAGATACGCAGTATTTT
>NA|NA|TRBJ1-5|TRBV18
CASSPSSDLNQPQHF
TGTGCCAGCTCACCAAGCTCCGACCTAAATCAGCCCCAGCATTTT
>NA|NA|TRBJ1-4|TRBV7-2
CASSLAGFGEKLFF
TGTGCCAGCAGCTTAGCAGGGTTTGGTGAAAAACTGTTTTTT
>NA|NA|TRBJ2-5|TRBV4-1
CASSQASQGSGISRWDTQYF
TGCGCCAGCAGCCAAGCCTCACAGGGATCCGGGATTTCACGGTGGGATACCCAGTACTTC
>NA|NA|TRBJ2-7|TRBV27
CASSPGLWGASYF
TGTGCCAGCAGTCCCGGGTTGTGGGGCGCTTCGTACTTC
>once|NA|TRBJ2-7|TRBV5-5
CASSIPGPYEQYF
TGTGCCAGCAGCATCCCAGGTCCCTACGAGCAGTACTTC
>NA|NA|TRBJ2-7|TRBV5-1
CASSKRGGWESYEQYF
TGCGCCAGCAGCAAAAGGGGCGGTTGGGAATCTTACGAGCAGTACTTC
>NA|NA|TRBJ2-3|TRBV4-1
CASSQVLSGSDTQYF
TGCGCCAGCAGCCAAGTCCTGTCGGGGTCGGATACGCAGTATTTT
>NA|NA|TRBJ2-2|TRBV9
CASSVAGSTGELFF
TGTGCCAGCAGCGTAGCAGGGTCCACCGGGGAGCTGTTTTTT
>NA|NA|TRBJ1-2|TRBV30
CAWSANGLLGYTF
TGTGCCTGGAGTGCTAATGGCCTATTAGGCTACACCTTC
>NA|TRBD1|TRBJ2-1|TRBV2
CASSEESTGDNEQFF
TGTGCCAGCAGTGAAGAATCGACAGGGGACAATGAGCAGTTCTTC
>NA|TRBD2|TRBJ2-5|TRBV10-3
CAISEASGSPYQETQYF
TGTGCCATCAGTGAGGCTAGCGGGAGCCCGTACCAAGAGACCCAGTACTTC
>NA|TRBD2|TRBJ2-7|TRBV7-6
CASSSSGAYEQYF
TGTGCCAGCAGCTCTAGCGGTGCCTACGAGCAGTACTTC
>once|NA|TRBJ1-4|TRBV9
CASSLSFGEKLFF
TGTGCCAGCAGCCTTAGTTTTGGTGAAAAACTGTTTTTT
>once|TRBD1|TRBJ2-2|TRBV29-1
CSVAYRGSGELFF
TGCAGCGTTGCCTACAGGGGATCCGGGGAGCTGTTTTTT
>NA|TRBD1|TRBJ1-1|TRBV25-1
CASSSRTGYFTEAFF
TGTGCCAGCAGTTCGCGGACAGGGTATTTCACTGAAGCTTTCTTT
>NA|NA|TRBJ1-2|TRBV6-1
CASTGNYGYTF
TGTGCCAGCACGGGTAACTATGGCTACACCTTC